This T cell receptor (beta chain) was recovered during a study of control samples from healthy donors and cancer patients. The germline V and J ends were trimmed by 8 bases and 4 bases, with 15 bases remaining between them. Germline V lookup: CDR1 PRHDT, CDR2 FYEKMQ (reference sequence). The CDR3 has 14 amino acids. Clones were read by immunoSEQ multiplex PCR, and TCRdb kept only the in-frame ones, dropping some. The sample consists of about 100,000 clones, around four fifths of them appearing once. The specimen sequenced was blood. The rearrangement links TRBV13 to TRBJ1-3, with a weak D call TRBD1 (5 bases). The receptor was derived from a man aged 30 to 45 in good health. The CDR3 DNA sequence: TGTGCCAGCGGCCTACGGGGGTCAGGAAACACCATATATTTT. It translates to CASGLRGSGNTIYF.